The 26 T cell receptor beta chains given below trace back to one sample, sequenced in a study of T cell changes during pregnancy in multiple sclerosis. Produced via immunoSEQ multiplex PCR; TCRdb's table is partial and in-frame only. The repertoire holds around 39,000 clones, with almost 95% as singletons. Source: CD4+ T cells from peripheral blood mononuclear cells, taken in the third trimester of pregnancy. The receptors originated from a female donor in good health, enrolled as a control in a pregnancy study.

CDR3 amino acids: CASSDFNRGAFF. CDR3 coding DNA: TGTGCCAGCAGTGACTTTAACCGGGGAGCTTTCTTT. The chain uses TRBV6-4 and TRBJ1-1, with D uncertain. Germline V gene data show CDR1 as MRHNA and CDR2 as SNTAGT. The CDR3 totals 12 residues. The germline V and J ends were trimmed by 1 base and 10 bases, with 10 bases remaining between them.

The chain combines TRBV7-3 with TRBJ2-3; D is undetermined. This CDR3 comprises 14 residues. Per the germline V gene, CDR1 is SGHTA and CDR2 is FQGTGA. The germline V and J ends were trimmed by 5 bases and 0 bases, with 9 bases remaining between them. Here the CDR3 reads CASSLTTSTDTQYF. The CDR3 bases are TGTGCCAGCAGCCTCACTACTAGCACAGATACGCAGTATTTT.

V and J are TRBV4-3 and TRBJ2-2, with 9 positions matching TRBD2. CDR1 and CDR2 (germline): LGHNA, YSLEER. Germline trimming cut 0 bases from V and 5 bases from J; bases unmatched to any gene: 19. The CDR3 sequence is 21 residues long. The DNA for the CDR3 is TGCGCCAGCAGCCAAGATCCCCCAGCGGGGGGCACAGTTAGAGAGACCGGGGAGCTGTTTTTT. Translating it yields CASSQDPPAGGTVRETGELFF.

The chain recombines TRBV11-2 with TRBJ2-1, with D unclear. V shed 5 bases and J shed 9 bases, with 11 bases lying between them. The CDR3 contains 12 residues. From germline, CDR1 is SGHAT and CDR2 FQNNGV. The CDR3: CASSPTWSEQFF. The CDR3 coding sequence is TGTGCCAGCAGCCCCACTTGGAGTGAGCAGTTCTTC.

This clone was seen a single time. The genes are TRBV10-3 and TRBJ1-4; D is possibly TRBD1 (5 bases). The CDR3 covers 14 residues. Germline V gene sequence: CDR1 ENHRY, CDR2 SYGVKD. Trimming removed 10 bases at V and 7 bases at J, with 19 bases between. CDR3 coding DNA: TGTGCCACCAGGGCCGAGACTATGAGTGAAAAACTGTTTTTT. Amino acid sequence: CATRAETMSEKLFF.

The chain combines TRBV5-4 with TRBJ1-2; 10 nucleotides agree with TRBD1. The CDR3 runs 17 residues. V dropped 0 bases and J dropped 7; count of bases not matched to a gene: 12. Germline V gene lookup returns CDR1 SGHNT and CDR2 YYREEE (reference sequence). This CDR3 reads CASSLGITGTGVRGYTF. Written as DNA, the CDR3 is TGTGCCAGCAGCTTGGGAATCACCGGGACAGGGGTACGTGGCTACACCTTC.

The chain is built from TRBV7-2 and TRBJ1-4; D perhaps matches TRBD1 (5 bases). Germline V gene sequence: CDR1 SGHTA, CDR2 FQGNSA. The CDR3 length is 14 residues. V dropped 2 bases and J dropped 6 bases, with 10 bases sitting between them. Here the CDR3 DNA reads TGTGCCAGCAGCTTACAGTGGGGCGATGAAAAACTGTTTTTT. Its protein product is CASSLQWGDEKLFF.

V gene TRBV30 combines with J gene TRBJ1-2, with D tentatively TRBD1 (5 bases). Trimming shortened V by 5 bases and J by 0 bases, and 13 bases separated the two germline ends. From germline, CDR1 is GTSNPN and CDR2 SVGIG (reference sequence). This CDR3 has 14 residues. CDR3 coding DNA: TGTGCCTGGGGGGGGAATCTCCCTAACTATGGCTACACCTTC. Its protein is CAWGGNLPNYGYTF.

Concerning this clone: An end of the junction does not agree with germline; a read error may underlie this. This sequence joins TRBV7-7 and TRBJ2-5; D is perhaps TRBD1 (6 bases). The CDR3 sequence is 17 residues long. In germline, CDR1 is SSHAT, CDR2 FNYEAQ (reference sequence). The CDR3 DNA reads as TGTGCTAGCAGCTTATCAGGGGCGGGTAGGGGCCAAGAGACCCAGTACTTC. Translated, it gives CASSLSGAGRGQETQYF. Using reference TRBV7-7 and TRBJ2-5 for the parts outside the CDR3, the full variable domain is GAGVSQSPRYKVTKRGQDVTLRCDPISSHATLYWYQQALGQGPEFLTYFNYEAQPDKSGLPSDRFSAERPEGSISTLTIQRTEQRDSAMYRCASSLSGAGRGQETQYFGPGTRLLVL.

The chain recombines TRBV7-6 with TRBJ1-1, with D possibly TRBD1 on 5 matching bases. CDR1 is SGHVS, CDR2 FNYEAQ, per germline. CDR3 length: 12 amino acids. Deletions cut 0 bases from V and 11 bases from J, with 10 bases between. The DNA for the CDR3 is TGTGCCAGCAGCTTAGCGGGGCTGGATGCTTTCTTT. This sequence encodes CASSLAGLDAFF.

The chain links TRBV19 to TRBJ1-5, with a tentative D call TRBD1 (6 bases). Germline CDR1 is LNHDA and CDR2 is SQIVND (reference sequence). The CDR3 covers 15 residues. Trimming left V 5 bases short and J 7 bases short, with 18 bases between. The CDR3 DNA sequence: TGTGCCAGTAGTCCATTCGGGACATCGGAGCAGCCCCAGCATTTT. Translating gives CASSPFGTSEQPQHF.

The CDR3 here is CASSESPGGGAQHF. CDR3 sequence (DNA): TGTGCCAGCAGTGAATCGCCCGGTGGCGGAGCCCAGCATTTT. The chain is built from TRBV2 and TRBJ1-5; unclear D gene. The CDR3 has 14 residues. From germline, CDR1 is SNHLY and CDR2 FYNNEI. The V end lost 2 bases, the J end lost 11 bases, and 16 bases lay between the germline ends.

The chain combines TRBV5-5 with TRBJ1-5; D is perhaps TRBD1 (5 bases). This CDR3 is built from 16 residues. Deletions cut 2 bases from V and 0 bases from J, with 12 bases between. Per the germline V gene, CDR1 is SGHKS and CDR2 is YYEKEE (reference sequence). The CDR3: CASSLGHLISNQPQHF. The CDR3 DNA reads as TGTGCCAGCAGCTTAGGACATCTTATTAGCAATCAGCCCCAGCATTTT. The variable domain in full, completed from reference TRBV5-5 and TRBJ1-5, reads DAGVTQSPTHLIKTRGQQVTLRCSPISGHKSVSWYQQVLGQGPQFIFQYYEKEERGRGNFPDRFSARQFPNYSSELNVNALLLGDSALYLCASSLGHLISNQPQHFGDGTRLSIL.

The genes are TRBV7-6 and TRBJ2-1, with TRBD2 identical over 9 bases. The CDR3 spans 15 residues. Germline V gene sequence: CDR1 SGHVS, CDR2 FNYEAQ. Trimming removed 5 bases from V and 6 bases from J; junction bases left unmatched: 8. CDR3 in DNA: TGTGCCAGCAGCCCCGGGACTAGCCCTTCCAATGAGCAGTTCTTC. This encodes CASSPGTSPSNEQFF.

This clone was observed a single time. The chain uses TRBV28 and TRBJ2-3; D may be TRBD2 (7 bases). This CDR3 is 16 amino acids long. V was clipped by 5 bases and J by 2 bases, with 17 bases between them. Looked up from germline, CDR1 is MDHEN and CDR2 is SYDVKM. In DNA, the CDR3 is TGTGCCAGCAGTCCCGACTGGCGGGGGCCCACAGATACGCAGTATTTT. It is translated as CASSPDWRGPTDTQYF.

This chain connects TRBV6-1 to TRBJ1-1, with D uncertain. CDR1 MNHNS and CDR2 SASEGT come from the germline V gene. Trimming stripped 2 bases from V and 7 bases from J, with 14 bases between. This CDR3 contains 14 residues. CDR3 sequence (DNA): TGTGCCAGCAGTGAAAGCGGACGAACCTTTGAAGCTTTCTTT. It translates to CASSESGRTFEAFF.

The chain carries TRBV5-1 and TRBJ2-5; 9 bases line up with TRBD2. The ends lost 1 base at V and 1 base at J; junction bases unmatched: 2. Germline V gives CDR1 SGHRS, CDR2 YFSETQ. CDR3 size: 15 residues. CDR3 amino acids: CASSLTAGGQETQYF. Written as DNA, the CDR3 is TGCGCCAGCAGCTTGACAGCGGGGGGCCAAGAGACCCAGTACTTC.

This chain connects TRBV5-1 to TRBJ1-4; TRBD1 matches at 7 bases. J gave up 3 bases and V 0 bases, and 8 bases lay outside the gene matches. In germline, CDR1 is SGHRS, CDR2 YFSETQ. The CDR3 spans 17 residues. In DNA, the CDR3 is TGCGCCAGCAGCTTGGCCAGAGAGACAGGGCCTAATGAAAAACTGTTTTTT. Amino acids: CASSLARETGPNEKLFF.

V usage is TRBV11-2 and J usage is TRBJ2-1; perhaps TRBD2 as D (6 bases). The CDR3 sequence is 16 residues long. V was trimmed by 5 bases and J by 2 bases, leaving 16 bases between them. Germline lookup yields CDR1 SGHAT and CDR2 FQNNGV. The CDR3 region has the DNA TGTGCCAGCAGCGCCGATGACCGCGGGGCCTACAATGAGCAGTTCTTC. It is translated as CASSADDRGAYNEQFF.

This chain connects TRBV7-2 to TRBJ1-2, with D possibly being TRBD1 (5 bases). The CDR3 has 13 amino acids. The germline V gene has CDR1 SGHTA and CDR2 FQGNSA. With 1 base removed from V and 6 bases from J, the gap between germline ends came to 9 bases. The CDR3 region is CASSLDRKDGYTF. CDR3 nucleotides: TGTGCCAGCAGCTTAGACAGGAAGGATGGCTACACCTTC.

The DNA of the CDR3 is TGTGCCAGCAGCCAAACTTACTCCGAAGCTTTCTTT. It codes for CASSQTYSEAFF. This sequence joins TRBV14 and TRBJ1-1, with no clear D. This CDR3 is built from 12 residues. CDR1 is SGHDN and CDR2 is FVKESK in the germline V gene. V was trimmed by 2 bases and J by 8 bases, leaving 9 bases between them.

This chain connects TRBV6-6 to TRBJ2-1; TRBD1 agrees at 10 bases. Trimming cost V 2 bases and J 4 bases; bases outside gene matches: 5. Germline loops: CDR1 MNHNY, CDR2 SVGAGI (reference sequence). The CDR3 is 16 residues long. The CDR3 nucleotides read TGTGCCAGCAGTTACCCACGGACAGGGGGATACAATGAGCAGTTCTTC. This codes for CASSYPRTGGYNEQFF.

The rearrangement links TRBV2 to TRBJ1-5; D unresolved. V lost 8 bases and J 0 bases, leaving 8 bases between the germline ends. The germline V gene encodes CDR1 SNHLY and CDR2 FYNNEI. The length of the CDR3 is 13 residues. DNA of the CDR3: TGTGCCAGCGTAGAGTTTAGCAATCAGCCCCAGCATTTT. Translation gives CASVEFSNQPQHF.

Details on this clone: Other nucleotide sequences in the sample specify the same CDR3. This chain uses TRBV30 with TRBJ1-1, with D hard to call. The CDR3 sequence is 14 residues long. Trimming removed 0 bases at V and 1 base at J, with 9 bases between. Germline CDR1 GTSNPN, CDR2 SVGIG (reference sequence). The CDR3, as DNA: TGTGCCTGGAGTGTACCCCCCAGGAACACTGAAGCTTTCTTT. Amino acids: CAWSVPPRNTEAFF.

There are a few counts of this clone. The chain recombines TRBV4-3 with TRBJ1-5; tentatively, D is TRBD1 (5 bases). The CDR3 sequence is 15 residues long. Germline V CDR1 and CDR2: LGHNA, YSLEER. Trimming removed 1 base at V and 6 bases at J, with 13 bases between. The CDR3 here is CASSQAIGGTQPQHF. CDR3 bases: TGCGCCAGCAGCCAAGCCATCGGAGGGACTCAGCCCCAGCATTTT.

The chain links TRBV28 to TRBJ1-2; D ambiguous. Germline CDR1 reads MDHEN; CDR2 reads SYDVKM. Trimming stripped 2 bases from V and 5 bases from J, with 18 bases between. The CDR3 extends over 16 amino acids. CDR3 sequence: CASSLSGLAWRYGYTF. In nucleotides, the CDR3 is TGTGCCAGCAGTTTAAGCGGCCTTGCCTGGCGGTATGGCTACACCTTC.